These 9 T cell receptor beta chains were all obtained from the same sample, sequenced in a study of human T cells and chemical hapten exposure. TCRdb reprocessed the RACE reads with MiXCR, giving one entry per CDR3 protein. The table shows about 92,000 distinct CDR3 sequences, with under 13% occurring only once. Described time point: patch test 3, about 24 weeks after DPC sensitization. Stated treatment: therapeutic diphenylcyclopropenone sensitization with weekly scalp DPC. The sample in question was whole blood, obtained in connection with sensitization to the hapten diphenylcyclopropenone (DPC). All receptors derive from a woman younger than 45 with alopecia areata. Some clones in this sample may be carry-over from other donors' samples.

The J gene is TRBJ1-1, the V gene TRBV6-1; D is unclear. The V end lost 2 bases, the J end lost 1 base, and 11 bases lay between the germline ends. This CDR3 spans 15 amino acids. Germline V lookup: CDR1 MNHNS, CDR2 SASEGT. The CDR3 nucleotides read TGTGCCAGCAGTGAAACAGTAACGGGGAACACTGAAGCTTTCTTT. Protein: CASSETVTGNTEAFF.

This chain connects TRBV3-1 to TRBJ1-2; D is unresolved. Per the germline V gene, CDR1 is LGHDT and CDR2 is YNNKEL (reference sequence). The CDR3 extends over 12 amino acids. V lost 1 base and J 7 bases, leaving 7 bases between the germline ends. CDR3 DNA sequence: TGTGCCAGCAGCCAAGGACGAGGTGGCTACACCTTC. As protein: CASSQGRGGYTF. The entire variable domain, with the rest obtained from reference TRBV3-1 and TRBJ1-2, is as follows: DTAVSQTPKYLVTQMGNDKSIKCEQNLGHDTMYWYKQDSKKFLKIMFSYNNKELIINETVPNRFSPKSPDKAHLNLHINSLELGDSAVYFCASSQGRGGYTFGSGTRLTVV.

This clonotype was counted many times. V usage is TRBV20-1 and J usage is TRBJ2-7; 9 nucleotides line up with TRBD1. Germline values: CDR1 DFQATT, CDR2 SNEGSKA (reference sequence). V gave up 0 bases and J gave up 4 bases; unmatched junction bases: 16. The CDR3 sequence is 18 residues long. CDR3 coding DNA: TGCAGTGCTAGAGATTCAGGCCAAGGGACAGGGTGGACATACGAGCAGTACGTC. This gives the protein CSARDSGQGTGWTYEQYV.

This clonotype has a handful of counts. V gene TRBV18 combines with J gene TRBJ2-7; D call uncertain. The germline V gene has CDR1 KGHSH and CDR2 LQKENI. CDR3 size: 13 residues. The V end lost 3 bases, the J end lost 7 bases, and 13 bases lay between the germline ends. The CDR3 region is CASSPTGAWEQYV. The CDR3 DNA sequence: TGTGCCAGCTCACCTACGGGTGCTTGGGAGCAGTACGTC.

As regards this clonotype: A much more abundant neighbour one base away suggests this may be a read error. The V gene is TRBV20-1, the J gene TRBJ2-1; maybe TRBD1 (6 bases). Germline V gene data show CDR1 as DFQATT and CDR2 as SNEGSKA (reference sequence). Trimming removed 4 bases from V and 8 bases from J, with 18 bases in between. This CDR3 is built from 14 residues. CDR3 loop: CSAKGGPTPYEQFF. The CDR3 DNA reads as TGCAGTGCTAAAGGGGGACCCACCCCCTATGAGCAGTTCTTC.

This clonotype occurred many times. This CDR3 is CSASFGQGRNTGELFF. The CDR3 DNA reads TGCAGCGCTTCATTTGGACAGGGCCGAAACACCGGGGAGCTGTTTTTT. This chain connects TRBV29-1 to TRBJ2-2, with TRBD1 matching 8 bases. This CDR3 has 16 residues. The junction had 12 bases not matched to a gene; V was cut back by 7 bases and J by 2 bases. Germline V gene lookup returns CDR1 SQVTM and CDR2 ANQGSEA.

This clonotype was detected ten times or more. This chain joins TRBV7-6 and TRBJ2-1; tentative D call: TRBD2 (5 bases). With 1 base removed from V and 7 bases from J, the gap between germline ends came to 17 bases. The CDR3 length is 16 residues. Germline CDR1 is SGHVS and CDR2 is FNYEAQ. The CDR3, as DNA: TGTGCCAGCAGCTTAGGGGTTGGGAGCCTGAGGAATGAGCAGTTCTTC. Translated, it gives CASSLGVGSLRNEQFF.

This clonotype was seen ten or more times. V usage is TRBV7-2 and J usage is TRBJ2-7, with a weak D call TRBD1 (5 bases). CDR1 and CDR2 from the germline V gene are SGHTA and FQGNSA. The CDR3 is 14 amino acids. Between the trimmed V and J ends, which lost 7 bases and 3 bases, there was a span of 16 bases. CDR3 nucleotides: TGTGCCAGCACCGTAGAGTTGGGGCGCTACGAGCAGTACTTC. The encoded protein is CASTVELGRYEQYF.

This clonotype was recorded at least ten times. DNA of the CDR3: TGTGCCAGCAGCAGGACGGAAAGCACAGATACGCAGTATTTT. Translating gives CASSRTESTDTQYF. V and J are TRBV12-3 or TRBV12-4 and TRBJ2-3, with D uncertain. The ends were cut back, 6 bases at V and 0 bases at J, with 10 bases in the middle. The CDR3 runs to 14 residues.